This T cell receptor (beta chain) emerged from a study of shared clonotypes between healthy human individuals. The study's findings and limits: Only blood samples were collected, and tissue repertoires likely differ.

Per the original methods: Junction-only immunoSEQ sequences carried no quality scores, so filtering differed. Clones were read by immunoSEQ multiplex PCR, and TCRdb kept only the in-frame ones, dropping some. V and J calls and clone size are given by that table; D and trimming were obtained from the DNA. The sample contains some 1,100,000 clones, 75% to 85% of which appear only once. Every one of the donors was a Caucasian adult that lived in Nashville, Tennessee. In regard to this clone: What it binds is unknown.

The specimen sequenced was memory CD4+ T cells from PBMCs. Subset in this sample: CD45RA-negative fraction. The TCR was taken from a young man in good health. Some clones in this sample may be carry-over from other donors' samples.

DNA of the CDR3: TGCGCCAGCAGCTTGTTCCAAGAGACCCAGTACTTC. This sequence encodes CASSLFQETQYF. The gene calls are TRBV5-1 and TRBJ2-5; the D is unclear. V was pared by 1 base and J by 1 base, with 2 bases between. The CDR3 sequence is 12 residues long. Germline V gives CDR1 SGHRS, CDR2 YFSETQ.